A selection of T cell receptor beta chains follows, all from one sample in a study of OX40 agonist ivuxolimab in advanced cancers. Assay used: immunoSEQ multiplex PCR; TCRdb lists only in-frame clones, some missing. Among 60,000 to 70,000 clones listed, about 87% were seen once. The material sequenced was CD4+ or CD8+ T cells sorted from blood, taken in a trial of the OX40 agonist ivuxolimab. The receptors derive from an adult with an advanced solid tumor such as melanoma, head and neck, liver or kidney cancer. CDR3s include the opening cysteine and the closing phenylalanine or tryptophan. A D gene is named only where the DNA matches it firmly. Clone size appears in some rows only: once, few, many, or a class for an expanded clone.

J gene | D gene | CDR3 length | clone size | V gene | CDR3 DNA | CDR3 protein
TRBJ2-1 | TRBD1 | 16 | . | TRBV14 | TGTGCCAGCAGCCAAGCTCTCCCAGGGGGCAAGAATGAGCAGTTCTTC | CASSQALPGGKNEQFF
TRBJ1-4 | TRBD1 | 15 | . | TRBV19 | TGTGCCAGTAGTACTCGACAGGGGGCAAACGGAAAACTGTTTTTT | CASSTRQGANGKLFF
TRBJ2-7 | TRBD2 | 15 | . | TRBV7-6 | TGTGCCAGCAGCCCGACCGAGACTAGCGGGGGGGCGAAGTACTTC | CASSPTETSGGAKYF
TRBJ1-5 | . | 13 | . | TRBV2 | TGTGCCAGCAAGGCCGAAACAAATCAGCCCCAGCATTTT | CASKAETNQPQHF
TRBJ1-2 | TRBD1 | 16 | . | TRBV4-1 | TGCGCCAGCAGCCCAGGGGACGGACAGGGGAACTATGGCTACACCTTC | CASSPGDGQGNYGYTF
TRBJ2-7 | . | 15 | . | TRBV11-2 | TGTGCCAGCAGCGCGGACGGGCTCAGCTCCTACGAGCAGTACTTC | CASSADGLSSYEQYF
TRBJ2-3 | . | 14 | once | TRBV2 | TGTGCCAGCAGTAAGCACCAAGGGACAGATACGCAGTATTTT | CASSKHQGTDTQYF
TRBJ1-2 | . | 14 | . | TRBV7-2 | TGTGCCAGCAGCATCCCGACAGCGCAAAGGGGCTACACCTTC | CASSIPTAQRGYTF
TRBJ1-5 | . | 16 | . | TRBV5-1 | TGCGCCAGCAGCTCCACAGGGTTGGGCCTAGGGCAGCCCCAGCATTTT | CASSSTGLGLGQPQHF
TRBJ1-5 | . | 16 | . | TRBV5-1 | TGCGCCAGCAGCCCCGTTGGTCCGGGAGGCAATCAGCCCCAGCATTTT | CASSPVGPGGNQPQHF
TRBJ2-3 | TRBD1 | 16 | . | TRBV9 | TGTGCCAGCAGCTCCGGGACAGGGGAATACACAGATACGCAGTATTTT | CASSSGTGEYTDTQYF
TRBJ1-2 | . | 14 | . | TRBV23-1 | TGCGCCAGCAGTCAAGGTGGGATGAGCTATGGCTACACCTTC | CASSQGGMSYGYTF
TRBJ2-3 | TRBD2 | 14 | . | TRBV11-1 | TGTGCCAGCAGCTTAGAAACTAGCGGGGGGGTTACGTATTTT | CASSLETSGGVTYF
TRBJ2-1 | . | 13 | . | TRBV11-2 | TGTGCCAGCAGCTCTACGGTTTACAATGAGCAGTTCTTC | CASSSTVYNEQFF
TRBJ1-1 | . | 14 | few | TRBV10-3 | TGTGCCATCAGTTCCAGGGCTCTGAACACTGAAGCTTTCTTT | CAISSRALNTEAFF
TRBJ2-5 | TRBD1 | 15 | . | TRBV5-4 | TGTGCCAGCAGCCTGGGGACAGGGCGTGGAGAGACCCAGTACTTC | CASSLGTGRGETQYF
TRBJ1-1 | . | 14 | . | TRBV25-1 | TGTGCCAGCAGTTTTCAAGGTGGTGGCACTGAAGCTTTCTTT | CASSFQGGGTEAFF
TRBJ2-1 | . | 15 | . | TRBV7-7 | TGTGCCAGCAGCTTTGGCGGGGCCGCCTACAATGAGCAGTTCTTC | CASSFGGAAYNEQFF
TRBJ2-7 | . | 15 | . | TRBV7-9 | TGTGCCAGCAGCTTAGAGGGAGCGGTCGCCTACGAGCAGTACTTC | CASSLEGAVAYEQYF
TRBJ2-3 | . | 13 | . | TRBV2 | TGTGCCAGCGAGAGGCAGAGCACAGATACGCAGTATTTT | CASERQSTDTQYF
TRBJ2-1 | . | 16 | . | TRBV7-9 | TGTGCCAGCAGCCTAAGTACCCCCCAGGGTAATAATGAGCAGTTCTTC | CASSLSTPQGNNEQFF
TRBJ1-2 | TRBD1 | 12 | . | TRBV27 | TGTGCCAGCAGGACAGGGGGGGGTGGCTACACCTTC | CASRTGGGGYTF
TRBJ2-1 | TRBD2 | 16 | . | TRBV7-9 | TGTGCCAGCAGCTTAGAGCTAGCGGGGGGTTGGAATGAGCAGTTCTTC | CASSLELAGGWNEQFF
TRBJ2-7 | . | 13 | . | TRBV19 | TGTGCCAGTAGTGATGTACAGGGCCACGAGCAGTACTTC | CASSDVQGHEQYF